Listed below are T cell receptor beta chains from one sample, sequenced in a study of CD8 T cells in ankylosing spondylitis. TCRdb ran MiXCR on the 5' RACE reads and lists one entry per CDR3 protein. The sample includes more than 500,000 distinct CDR3 sequences, less than 6% of them seen just once. The sequencing sample was made of blood, either unsorted or a sorted T cell fraction (not recorded which). The receptor source for this set is a male donor with ankylosing spondylitis. The CDR3 runs from the conserved cysteine through the conserved F or W. Each record gives: D gene, clone size, V gene, J gene, CDR3 protein, CDR3 DNA. D genes are given only for firm matches. Where a row states a size, it is once, few, many or the class of an expanded clone; other rows omit it.

D gene: -
clone size: many
V gene: TRBV6-1
J gene: TRBJ1-6
CDR3 protein: CASSARGINSPLHF
CDR3 DNA: TGTGCCAGCAGCGCCAGAGGGATTAATTCACCCCTCCACTTT

D gene: -
clone size: many
V gene: TRBV29-1
J gene: TRBJ1-1
CDR3 protein: CSVKVRGLNTEAFF
CDR3 DNA: TGCAGCGTTAAGGTGAGGGGATTGAACACTGAAGCTTTCTTT

D gene: -
clone size: -
V gene: TRBV7-9
J gene: TRBJ2-5
CDR3 protein: CASSLFGTQETQYF
CDR3 DNA: TGTGCCAGCAGCTTATTTGGGACTCAAGAGACCCAGTACTTC

D gene: -
clone size: many
V gene: TRBV7-2
J gene: TRBJ2-1
CDR3 protein: CASSLGPDNEQFF
CDR3 DNA: TGTGCCAGCAGCTTAGGCCCCGACAATGAGCAGTTCTTC

D gene: -
clone size: -
V gene: TRBV9
J gene: TRBJ2-3
CDR3 protein: CASSVRSGQSTDTQYF
CDR3 DNA: TGTGCCAGCAGCGTTAGGAGCGGACAGAGCACAGATACGCAGTATTTT

D gene: -
clone size: many
V gene: TRBV2
J gene: TRBJ1-4
CDR3 protein: CASSDYREGKLFF
CDR3 DNA: TGTGCCAGCAGCGACTACAGGGAGGGAAAACTGTTTTTT

D gene: -
clone size: many
V gene: TRBV12-3/TRBV12-4
J gene: TRBJ1-5
CDR3 protein: CATCSTVLQPQHF
CDR3 DNA: TGTGCCACCTGTAGTACAGTCCTTCAGCCCCAGCATTTT

D gene: TRBD2
clone size: many
V gene: TRBV18
J gene: TRBJ2-5
CDR3 protein: CASSPRTSLYQETQYF
CDR3 DNA: TGTGCCAGCTCACCCCGGACTAGCTTGTACCAAGAGACCCAGTACTTC

D gene: -
clone size: few
V gene: TRBV23-1
J gene: TRBJ1-5
CDR3 protein: CASSQSQGPVGNQPQHF
CDR3 DNA: TGCGCCAGCAGTCAATCACAGGGACCGGTGGGCAATCAGCCCCAGCATTTT

D gene: TRBD2
clone size: many
V gene: TRBV23-1
J gene: TRBJ2-2
CDR3 protein: CASSQSSTSGSNTGELFF
CDR3 DNA: TGCGCCAGCAGTCAATCCTCTACTAGCGGCTCGAACACCGGGGAGCTGTTTTTT

D gene: TRBD2
clone size: many
V gene: TRBV27
J gene: TRBJ2-3
CDR3 protein: CASSRGLATGTDTQYF
CDR3 DNA: TGTGCCAGCAGTCGGGGACTAGCGACGGGCACAGATACGCAGTATTTT

D gene: TRBD1
clone size: many
V gene: TRBV7-9
J gene: TRBJ1-2
CDR3 protein: CASSLSTGWDYGYTF
CDR3 DNA: TGTGCCAGCAGCTTATCGACAGGGTGGGACTATGGCTACACCTTC

D gene: TRBD2
clone size: many
V gene: TRBV20-1
J gene: TRBJ2-1
CDR3 protein: CSAITSGNYNEQFF
CDR3 DNA: TGCAGTGCTATAACTAGCGGGAATTACAATGAGCAGTTCTTC

D gene: -
clone size: many
V gene: TRBV12-3/TRBV12-4
J gene: TRBJ1-5
CDR3 protein: CAHPLGGGIDNQPQHF
CDR3 DNA: TGTGCCCACCCACTGGGGGGCGGAATTGACAATCAGCCCCAGCATTTT

D gene: -
clone size: many
V gene: TRBV30
J gene: TRBJ1-2
CDR3 protein: CAWRAGSTNYGYTF
CDR3 DNA: TGTGCCTGGAGGGCAGGATCGACTAACTATGGCTACACCTTC

D gene: TRBD2
clone size: many
V gene: TRBV20-1
J gene: TRBJ2-7
CDR3 protein: CSAVTSRSYEQYF
CDR3 DNA: TGCAGTGCAGTGACTAGCCGCTCCTACGAGCAGTACTTC

D gene: -
clone size: -
V gene: TRBV20-1
J gene: TRBJ2-5
CDR3 protein: CSVLKPGPLETQYF
CDR3 DNA: TGCAGTGTCCTAAAACCCGGGCCCTTAGAGACCCAGTACTTC

D gene: -
clone size: -
V gene: TRBV6-5
J gene: TRBJ1-1
CDR3 protein: CASTSIQGRTEAFF
CDR3 DNA: TGTGCCAGCACTTCAATCCAGGGGAGGACTGAAGCTTTCTTT

D gene: TRBD1
clone size: many
V gene: TRBV7-6
J gene: TRBJ2-7
CDR3 protein: CASSLGGQYYEQYF
CDR3 DNA: TGTGCCAGCAGCTTAGGGGGACAGTACTACGAGCAGTACTTC

D gene: -
clone size: many
V gene: TRBV7-2
J gene: TRBJ1-5
CDR3 protein: CASSLFNSNQPQHF
CDR3 DNA: TGTGCCAGCAGCTTATTTAATAGCAATCAGCCCCAGCATTTT

D gene: -
clone size: many
V gene: TRBV5-1
J gene: TRBJ2-1
CDR3 protein: CASSLVLLTNEQFF
CDR3 DNA: TGCGCCAGCAGCTTGGTCCTCCTCACGAATGAGCAGTTCTTC

D gene: TRBD1
clone size: many
V gene: TRBV20-1
J gene: TRBJ2-1
CDR3 protein: CSARTRTGSSYNEQFF
CDR3 DNA: TGCAGTGCTAGAACAAGGACAGGGAGCTCCTACAATGAGCAGTTCTTC

D gene: -
clone size: many
V gene: TRBV6-1
J gene: TRBJ2-1
CDR3 protein: CASTQVFNEQFF
CDR3 DNA: TGTGCCAGCACGCAGGTTTTCAATGAGCAGTTCTTC

D gene: TRBD1
clone size: many
V gene: TRBV24-1
J gene: TRBJ1-2
CDR3 protein: CATSDSRTGEVYGYTF
CDR3 DNA: TGTGCCACCAGTGATAGCCGGACAGGGGAAGTCTATGGCTACACCTTC

D gene: -
clone size: -
V gene: TRBV20-1
J gene: TRBJ1-6
CDR3 protein: CSARRGGRNSPLHF
CDR3 DNA: TGCAGTGCACGGAGAGGAGGCAGAAATTCACCCCTCCACTTT

D gene: -
clone size: -
V gene: TRBV12-3/TRBV12-4
J gene: TRBJ2-6
CDR3 protein: CASSPNTGEAGANVLTF
CDR3 DNA: TGTGCCAGCAGTCCGAACACAGGGGAGGCTGGGGCCAACGTCCTGACTTTC

D gene: -
clone size: many
V gene: TRBV5-5
J gene: TRBJ2-3
CDR3 protein: CASSYSMTGDTQYF
CDR3 DNA: TGTGCCAGCAGCTACAGTATGACGGGTGATACGCAGTATTTT

D gene: -
clone size: many
V gene: TRBV7-8
J gene: TRBJ2-1
CDR3 protein: CASSTGGQEQFF
CDR3 DNA: TGTGCCAGCAGCACCGGCGGGCAGGAGCAGTTCTTC

D gene: TRBD1
clone size: few
V gene: TRBV12-3/TRBV12-4
J gene: TRBJ2-1
CDR3 protein: CASATGTSYNEQFF
CDR3 DNA: TGTGCCTCAGCGACAGGGACCTCCTACAATGAGCAGTTCTTC

D gene: -
clone size: many
V gene: TRBV7-2
J gene: TRBJ2-5
CDR3 protein: CASSLGGLEETQYF
CDR3 DNA: TGTGCCAGCAGCTTAGGAGGTCTCGAAGAGACCCAGTACTTC

D gene: TRBD1
clone size: many
V gene: TRBV20-1
J gene: TRBJ2-5
CDR3 protein: CSARQTGDREETQYF
CDR3 DNA: TGCAGTGCTAGACAAACAGGGGATCGTGAAGAGACCCAGTACTTC

D gene: -
clone size: many
V gene: TRBV28
J gene: TRBJ2-7
CDR3 protein: CASSLTGRYEQYF
CDR3 DNA: TGTGCCAGCAGTCTGACAGGGAGGTACGAGCAGTACTTC

D gene: -
clone size: many
V gene: TRBV5-1
J gene: TRBJ2-2
CDR3 protein: CASSFLWGGQLNTGELFF
CDR3 DNA: TGCGCCAGCAGCTTCCTGTGGGGAGGACAGTTGAACACCGGGGAGCTGTTTTTT

D gene: -
clone size: many
V gene: TRBV29-1
J gene: TRBJ1-1
CDR3 protein: CSVDFGGMNTEAFF
CDR3 DNA: TGCAGCGTTGATTTCGGGGGTATGAACACTGAAGCTTTCTTT

D gene: -
clone size: many
V gene: TRBV20-1
J gene: TRBJ2-6
CDR3 protein: CSAREGSSGANVLTF
CDR3 DNA: TGCAGTGCTAGAGAAGGAAGCTCTGGGGCCAACGTCCTGACTTTC

D gene: -
clone size: many
V gene: TRBV29-1
J gene: TRBJ1-1
CDR3 protein: CSVETGMGTEAFF
CDR3 DNA: TGCAGCGTAGAGACTGGAATGGGCACTGAAGCTTTCTTT

D gene: TRBD2
clone size: -
V gene: TRBV7-9
J gene: TRBJ2-5
CDR3 protein: CASSPTVASGRETQYF
CDR3 DNA: TGTGCCAGCAGCCCGACCGTGGCTAGCGGGAGGGAGACCCAGTACTTC

D gene: TRBD1
clone size: -
V gene: TRBV6-2/TRBV6-3
J gene: TRBJ2-7
CDR3 protein: CASSYSFPGQDLYEQYF
CDR3 DNA: TGTGCCAGCAGTTACTCGTTCCCCGGACAGGACCTCTACGAGCAGTACTTC

D gene: -
clone size: many
V gene: TRBV20-1
J gene: TRBJ2-1
CDR3 protein: CSARGRATRGEQFF
CDR3 DNA: TGCAGTGCTAGAGGGAGGGCCACTCGGGGCGAGCAGTTCTTC

D gene: -
clone size: many
V gene: TRBV6-2/TRBV6-3
J gene: TRBJ1-4
CDR3 protein: CASSSGTVEKLFF
CDR3 DNA: TGTGCCAGCAGTTCCGGGACGGTTGAAAAACTGTTTTTT